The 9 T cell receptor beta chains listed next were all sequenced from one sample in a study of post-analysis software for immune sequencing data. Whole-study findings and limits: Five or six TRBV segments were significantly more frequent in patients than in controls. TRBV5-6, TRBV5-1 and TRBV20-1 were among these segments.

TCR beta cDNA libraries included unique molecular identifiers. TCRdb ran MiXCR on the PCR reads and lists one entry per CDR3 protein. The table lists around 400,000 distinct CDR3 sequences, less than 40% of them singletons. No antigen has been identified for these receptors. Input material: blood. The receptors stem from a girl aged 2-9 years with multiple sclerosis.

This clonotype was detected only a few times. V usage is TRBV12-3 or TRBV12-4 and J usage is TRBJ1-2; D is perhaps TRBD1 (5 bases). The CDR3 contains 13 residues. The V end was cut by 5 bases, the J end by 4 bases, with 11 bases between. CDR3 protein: CASSQGTLYGYTF. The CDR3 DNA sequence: TGTGCCAGCAGTCAAGGGACTCTCTATGGCTACACCTTC.

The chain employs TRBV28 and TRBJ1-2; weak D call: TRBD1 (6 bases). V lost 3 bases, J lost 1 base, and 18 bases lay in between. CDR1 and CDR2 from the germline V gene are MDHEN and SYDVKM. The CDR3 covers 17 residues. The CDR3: CASSFLGGPVYNYGYTF. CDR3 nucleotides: TGTGCCAGCAGTTTCCTTGGGGGCCCGGTATATAACTATGGCTACACCTTC.

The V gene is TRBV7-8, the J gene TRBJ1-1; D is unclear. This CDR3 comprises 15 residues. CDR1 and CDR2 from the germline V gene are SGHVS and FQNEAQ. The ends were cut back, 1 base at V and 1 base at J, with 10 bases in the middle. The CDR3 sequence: CASSLDKGRNTEAFF. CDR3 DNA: TGTGCCAGCAGCTTAGATAAGGGCCGGAACACTGAAGCTTTCTTT.

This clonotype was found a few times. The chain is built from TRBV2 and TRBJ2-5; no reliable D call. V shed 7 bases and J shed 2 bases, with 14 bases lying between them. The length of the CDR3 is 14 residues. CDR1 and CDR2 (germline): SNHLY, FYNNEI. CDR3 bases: TGTGCCAGCAAGGGCTCAACTTTACAAGAGACCCAGTACTTC. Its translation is CASKGSTLQETQYF.

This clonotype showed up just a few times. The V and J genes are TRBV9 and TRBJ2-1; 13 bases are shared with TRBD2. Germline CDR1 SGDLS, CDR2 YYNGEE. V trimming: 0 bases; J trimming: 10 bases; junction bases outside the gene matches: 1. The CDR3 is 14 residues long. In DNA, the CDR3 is TGTGCCAGCAGCGTAGCACTAGCGGGAGGGGAGCAGTTCTTC. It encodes CASSVALAGGEQFF.

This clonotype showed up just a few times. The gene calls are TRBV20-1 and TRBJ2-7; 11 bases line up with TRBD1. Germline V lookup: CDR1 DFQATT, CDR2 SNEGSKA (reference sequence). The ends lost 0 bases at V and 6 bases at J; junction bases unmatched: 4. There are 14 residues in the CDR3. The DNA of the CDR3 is TGCAGTGCTAGAGAGGTAGGGACAGGGGGCGAGCAGTACTTC. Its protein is CSAREVGTGGEQYF.

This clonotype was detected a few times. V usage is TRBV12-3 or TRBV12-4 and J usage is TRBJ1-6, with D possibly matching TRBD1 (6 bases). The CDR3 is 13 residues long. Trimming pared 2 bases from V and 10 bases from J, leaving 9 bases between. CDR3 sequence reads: CASSLSRGSPLHF. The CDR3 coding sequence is TGTGCCAGCAGTTTAAGCAGGGGCTCACCCCTCCACTTT.

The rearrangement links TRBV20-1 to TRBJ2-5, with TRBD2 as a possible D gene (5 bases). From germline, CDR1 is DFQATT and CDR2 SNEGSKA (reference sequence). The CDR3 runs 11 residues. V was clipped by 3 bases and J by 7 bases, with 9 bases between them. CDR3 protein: CSARASGTQYF. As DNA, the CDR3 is TGCAGTGCTAGGGCGAGCGGGACCCAGTACTTC.

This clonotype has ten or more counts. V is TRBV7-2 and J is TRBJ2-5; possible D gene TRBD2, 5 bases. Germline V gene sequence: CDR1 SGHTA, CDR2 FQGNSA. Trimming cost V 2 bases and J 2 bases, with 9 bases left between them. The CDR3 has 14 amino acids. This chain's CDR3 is CASSLYREQETQYF. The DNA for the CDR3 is TGTGCCAGCAGCTTATACCGGGAACAAGAGACCCAGTACTTC.